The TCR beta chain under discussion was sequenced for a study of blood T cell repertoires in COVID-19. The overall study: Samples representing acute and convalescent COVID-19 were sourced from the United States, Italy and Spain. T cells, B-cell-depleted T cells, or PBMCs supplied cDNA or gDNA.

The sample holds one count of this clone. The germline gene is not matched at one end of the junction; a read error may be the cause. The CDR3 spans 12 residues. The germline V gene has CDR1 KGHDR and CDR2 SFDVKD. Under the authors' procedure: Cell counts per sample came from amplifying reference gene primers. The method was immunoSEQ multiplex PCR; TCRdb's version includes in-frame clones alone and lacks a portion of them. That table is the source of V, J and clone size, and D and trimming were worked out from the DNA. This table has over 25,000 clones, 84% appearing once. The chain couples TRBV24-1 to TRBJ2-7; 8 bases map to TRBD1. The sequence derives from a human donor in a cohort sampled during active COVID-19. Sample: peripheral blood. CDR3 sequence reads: CATSDMTGAYFF. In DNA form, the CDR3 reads TGTGCCACCAGTGATATGACAGGGGCCTACTTCTTC.